Only a few counts were recorded for the clone carrying this T cell receptor (beta chain). Its antigen is unidentified. The sample originates from a study of T-cell memory formation after mild COVID-19. Study outcomes and limitations: There was a balanced CD4/CD8 profile in clones contracting day 15 to 85, and later expanders leaned CD4+. Some clones that responded were present in memory (sampled pre-infection), which suggests cross-reactive memory joined. Of the contracting clones, CD4+ ones lay mainly in CM and EM, and CD8+ ones in EMRA.

With constant-segment primers, 5'RACE yielded cDNA libraries of TCR alpha and TCR beta that carried sample barcodes and UMIs. TCRdb reanalysed the 5' RACE reads using MiXCR and keeps one entry per CDR3 protein. The sample comprises 95,000 to 120,000 distinct CDR3 sequences, about a fifth of which are singletons, and about 38% rests with the top ten. CDR3 length equals 15 residues. Germline V gene lookup returns CDR1 WNHNN and CDR2 SYGVQD (reference sequence). Losses at the gene ends were 3 bases for V and 2 bases for J; bases not matched to a gene: 5. J is TRBJ2-3 and V is TRBV10-1; 7 positions match TRBD2. Sample: PBMCs or a T cell subset sorted from them (not recorded which). The TCR sequence derives from a man aged 18 to 30 who had mild COVID-19 (a few samples of this study predate the infection). Cell type and time point are not known. Here the CDR3 DNA reads TGCGCCAGCAGTGATGGGGGACTATTCACAGATACGCAGTATTTT. It yields the protein CASSDGGLFTDTQYF.